A single T cell receptor (beta chain) is shown here with its context. TCRdb analysed the 5' RACE reads with MiXCR anew, one entry per CDR3 protein. The table shows about 35,000 distinct CDR3 sequences, with 3% to 3.5% occurring only once. The length of the CDR3 is 14 residues. CDR1 is GTSNPN and CDR2 is SVGIG in the germline V gene (reference sequence). V dropped 5 bases and J dropped 5 bases, with 18 bases sitting between them. This entry comes from a study of spatial heterogeneity in lung cancer. The time point was: sample taken at primary tumor resection. The chain has TRBV30 and TRBJ1-2; no clear D gene. Sample: normal lung tissue next to the tumor, taken at surgery. This receptor was taken from a male donor with early-stage non-small cell lung cancer. The CDR3 region is CAWGRNRELYGYTF. CDR3 DNA sequence: TGTGCCTGGGGGCGTAACAGAGAATTATATGGCTACACCTTC.